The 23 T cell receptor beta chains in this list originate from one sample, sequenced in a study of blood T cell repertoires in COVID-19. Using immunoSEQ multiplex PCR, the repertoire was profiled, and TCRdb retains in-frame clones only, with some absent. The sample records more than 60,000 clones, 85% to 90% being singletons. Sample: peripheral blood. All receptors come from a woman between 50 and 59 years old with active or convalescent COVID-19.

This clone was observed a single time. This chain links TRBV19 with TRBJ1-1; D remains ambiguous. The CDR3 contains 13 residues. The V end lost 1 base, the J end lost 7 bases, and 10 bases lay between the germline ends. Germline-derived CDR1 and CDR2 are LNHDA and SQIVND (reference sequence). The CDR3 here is CASSIVAAGEAFF. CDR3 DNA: TGTGCCAGTAGTATAGTGGCTGCGGGTGAAGCTTTCTTT. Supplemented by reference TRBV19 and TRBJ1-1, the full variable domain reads DGGITQSPKYLFRKEGQNVTLSCEQNLNHDAMYWYRQDPGQGLRLIYYSQIVNDFQKGDIAEGYSVSREKKESFPLTVTSAQKNPTAFYLCASSIVAAGEAFFGQGTRLTVV.

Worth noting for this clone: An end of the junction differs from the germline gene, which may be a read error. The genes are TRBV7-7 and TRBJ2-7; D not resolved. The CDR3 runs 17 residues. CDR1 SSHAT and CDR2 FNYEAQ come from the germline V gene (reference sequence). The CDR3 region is CASSPGTRQGRTYEQYF. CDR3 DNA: TGTGCTAGCAGCCCCGGAACCAGACAAGGCCGCACCTACGAGCAGTACTTC.

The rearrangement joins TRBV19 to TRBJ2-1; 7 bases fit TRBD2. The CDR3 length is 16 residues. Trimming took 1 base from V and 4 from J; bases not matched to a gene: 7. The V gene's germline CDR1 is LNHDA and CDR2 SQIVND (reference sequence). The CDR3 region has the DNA TGTGCCAGTAGTATAGGGGACTACTCCGTATACAATGAGCAGTTCTTC. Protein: CASSIGDYSVYNEQFF.

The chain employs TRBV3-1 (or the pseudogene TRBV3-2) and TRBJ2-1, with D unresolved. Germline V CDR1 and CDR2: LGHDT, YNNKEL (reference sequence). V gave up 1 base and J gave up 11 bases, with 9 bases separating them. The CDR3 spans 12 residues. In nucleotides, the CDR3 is TGTGCCAGCAGCCAAGGTTCTCTTCAGCAGTTCTTC. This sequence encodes CASSQGSLQQFF.

The CDR3 DNA follows: TGTGCCAGCAGTTTATGGATCACAGGACAGGGAGGGACAGATACGCAGTATTTT. The encoded protein is CASSLWITGQGGTDTQYF. The chain carries TRBV27 and TRBJ2-3; maybe TRBD1 (8 bases). Germline CDR1 MNHEY, CDR2 SMNVEV (reference sequence). Trimming stripped 1 base from V and 3 bases from J, with 20 bases between. The CDR3 sequence is 18 residues long.

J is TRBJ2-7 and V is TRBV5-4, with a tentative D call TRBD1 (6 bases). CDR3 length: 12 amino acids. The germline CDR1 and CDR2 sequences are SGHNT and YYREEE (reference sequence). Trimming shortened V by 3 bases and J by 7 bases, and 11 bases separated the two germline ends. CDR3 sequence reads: CASSSARGEQYF. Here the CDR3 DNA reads TGTGCCAGCAGCTCCGCTAGGGGGGAGCAGTACTTC.

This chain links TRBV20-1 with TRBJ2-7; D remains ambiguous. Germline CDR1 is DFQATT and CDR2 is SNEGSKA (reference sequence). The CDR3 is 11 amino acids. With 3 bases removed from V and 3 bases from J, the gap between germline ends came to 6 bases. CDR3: CSARTHYEQYF. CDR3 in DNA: TGCAGTGCTAGGACTCACTACGAGCAGTACTTC.

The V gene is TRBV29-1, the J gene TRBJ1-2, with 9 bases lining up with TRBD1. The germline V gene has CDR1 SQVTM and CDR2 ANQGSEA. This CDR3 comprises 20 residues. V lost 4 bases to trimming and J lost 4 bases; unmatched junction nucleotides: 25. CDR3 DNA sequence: TGCAGCGTTGGTCAAGGTCGGGCGCCGGGACAGGGAGGTTTTGGCTATGGCTACACCTTC. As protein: CSVGQGRAPGQGGFGYGYTF.

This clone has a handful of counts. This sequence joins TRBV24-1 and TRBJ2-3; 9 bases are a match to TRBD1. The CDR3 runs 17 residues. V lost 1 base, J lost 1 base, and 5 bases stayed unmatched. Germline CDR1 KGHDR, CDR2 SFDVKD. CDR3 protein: CATSDFPGQGGTDTQYF. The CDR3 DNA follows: TGTGCCACCAGTGATTTCCCGGGACAGGGCGGCACAGATACGCAGTATTTT.

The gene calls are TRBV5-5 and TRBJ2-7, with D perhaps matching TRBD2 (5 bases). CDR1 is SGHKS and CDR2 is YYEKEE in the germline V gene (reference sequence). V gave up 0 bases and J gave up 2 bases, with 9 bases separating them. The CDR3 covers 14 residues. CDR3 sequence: CASSLDDGTYEQYF. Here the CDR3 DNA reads TGTGCCAGCAGCTTGGACGACGGGACCTACGAGCAGTACTTC.

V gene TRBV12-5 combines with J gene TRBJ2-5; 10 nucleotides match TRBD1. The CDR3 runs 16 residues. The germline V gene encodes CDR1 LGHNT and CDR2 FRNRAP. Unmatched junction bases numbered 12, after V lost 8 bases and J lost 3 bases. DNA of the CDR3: TGTGCTAGTCGAGGTTGGGCCGGGACAGGGGAAGAGACCCAGTACTTC. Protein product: CASRGWAGTGEETQYF. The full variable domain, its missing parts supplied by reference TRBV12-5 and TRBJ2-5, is DARVTQTPRHKVTEMGQEVTMRCQPILGHNTVFWYRQTMMQGLELLAYFRNRAPLDDSGMPKDRFSAEMPDATLATLKIQPSEPRDSAVYFCASRGWAGTGEETQYFGPGTRLLVL.

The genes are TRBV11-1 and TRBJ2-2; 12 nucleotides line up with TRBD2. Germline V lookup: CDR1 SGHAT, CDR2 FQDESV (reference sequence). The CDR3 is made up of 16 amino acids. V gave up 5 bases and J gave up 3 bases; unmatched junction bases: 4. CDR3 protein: CASSPTSGRYTGELFF. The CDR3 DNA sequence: TGTGCCAGCAGCCCTACTAGCGGGAGGTACACCGGGGAGCTGTTTTTT.

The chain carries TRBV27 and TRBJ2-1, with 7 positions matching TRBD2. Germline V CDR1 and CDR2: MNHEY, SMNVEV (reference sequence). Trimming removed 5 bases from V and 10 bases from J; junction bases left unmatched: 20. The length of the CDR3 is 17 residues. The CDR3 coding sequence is TGTGCCAGCAGTCTCCGTTACGACGGGACTACAAGCCGGGAGCAGTTCTTC. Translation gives CASSLRYDGTTSREQFF.

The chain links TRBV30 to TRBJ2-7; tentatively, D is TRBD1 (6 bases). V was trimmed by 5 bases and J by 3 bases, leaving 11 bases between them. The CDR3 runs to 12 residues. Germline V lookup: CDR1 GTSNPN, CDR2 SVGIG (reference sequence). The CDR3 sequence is CAWSGVVYEQYF. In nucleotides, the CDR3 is TGTGCCTGGTCAGGGGTAGTCTACGAGCAGTACTTC.

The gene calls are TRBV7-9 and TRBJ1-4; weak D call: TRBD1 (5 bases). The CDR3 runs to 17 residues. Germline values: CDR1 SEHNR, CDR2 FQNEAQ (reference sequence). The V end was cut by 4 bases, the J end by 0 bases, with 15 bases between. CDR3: CASSSGRKGATNEKLFF. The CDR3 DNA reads TGTGCCAGCAGCTCCGGACGCAAAGGGGCAACTAATGAAAAACTGTTTTTT.

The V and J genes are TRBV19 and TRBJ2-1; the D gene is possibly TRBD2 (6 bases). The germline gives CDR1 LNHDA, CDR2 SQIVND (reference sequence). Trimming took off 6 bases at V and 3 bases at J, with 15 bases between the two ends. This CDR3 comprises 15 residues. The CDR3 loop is CASSFGRFRYNEQFF. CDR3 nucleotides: TGTGCCAGTAGCTTTGGGAGGTTCCGCTACAATGAGCAGTTCTTC. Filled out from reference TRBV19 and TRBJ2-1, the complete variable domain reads DGGITQSPKYLFRKEGQNVTLSCEQNLNHDAMYWYRQDPGQGLRLIYYSQIVNDFQKGDIAEGYSVSREKKESFPLTVTSAQKNPTAFYLCASSFGRFRYNEQFFGPGTRLTVL.

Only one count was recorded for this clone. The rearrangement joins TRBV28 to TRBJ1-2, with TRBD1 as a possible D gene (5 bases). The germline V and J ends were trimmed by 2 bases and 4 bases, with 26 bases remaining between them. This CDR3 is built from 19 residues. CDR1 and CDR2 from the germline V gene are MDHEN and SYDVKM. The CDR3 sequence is CASSLNAGVSEFSGYGYTF. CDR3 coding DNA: TGTGCCAGCAGTTTAAACGCGGGGGTCTCAGAGTTTTCAGGCTATGGCTACACCTTC.

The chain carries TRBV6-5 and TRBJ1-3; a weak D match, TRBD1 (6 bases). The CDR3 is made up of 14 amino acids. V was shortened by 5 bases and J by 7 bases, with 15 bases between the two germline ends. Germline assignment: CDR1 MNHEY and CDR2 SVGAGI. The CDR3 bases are TGTGCCAGCAGTCTGCCGGGACACCAGAACACCATATATTTT. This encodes CASSLPGHQNTIYF.

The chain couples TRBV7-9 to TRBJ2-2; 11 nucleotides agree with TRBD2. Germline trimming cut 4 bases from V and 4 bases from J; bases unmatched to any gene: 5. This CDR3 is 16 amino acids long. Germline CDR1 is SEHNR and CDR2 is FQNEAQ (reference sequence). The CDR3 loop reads CASSSGTSGSTGELFF. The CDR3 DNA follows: TGTGCCAGCAGCTCCGGAACTAGCGGGAGCACCGGGGAGCTGTTTTTT.

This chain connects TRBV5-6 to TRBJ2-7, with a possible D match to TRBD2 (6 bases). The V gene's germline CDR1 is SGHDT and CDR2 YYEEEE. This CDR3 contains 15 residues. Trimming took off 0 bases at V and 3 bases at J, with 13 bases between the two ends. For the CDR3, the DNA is TGTGCCAGCAGCTTGGGCTGGGGGGAGTTCTACGAGCAGTACTTC. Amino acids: CASSLGWGEFYEQYF.

This CDR3 is CSVDTGQEAFF. The CDR3, as DNA: TGCAGCGTTGACACGGGACAAGAAGCTTTCTTT. The chain has TRBV29-1 and TRBJ1-1; tentatively, D is TRBD1 (6 bases). CDR1 is SQVTM and CDR2 is ANQGSEA in the germline V gene. The ends were cut back, 3 bases at V and 8 bases at J, with 10 bases in the middle. The CDR3 length is 11 residues.

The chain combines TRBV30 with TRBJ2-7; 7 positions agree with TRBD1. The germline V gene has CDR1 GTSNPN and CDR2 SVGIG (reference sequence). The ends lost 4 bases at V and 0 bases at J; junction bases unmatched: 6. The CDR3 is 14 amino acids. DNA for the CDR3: TGTGCCTGGACCTGGGACAGACACTCCTACGAGCAGTACTTC. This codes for CAWTWDRHSYEQYF.

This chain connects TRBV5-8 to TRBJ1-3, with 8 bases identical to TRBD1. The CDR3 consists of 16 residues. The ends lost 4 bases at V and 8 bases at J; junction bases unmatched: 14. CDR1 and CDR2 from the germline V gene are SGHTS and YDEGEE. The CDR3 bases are TGTGCCAGCAGCGCCCGGGGCGGACAGGGCGGAGACACCATATATTTT. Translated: CASSARGGQGGDTIYF.